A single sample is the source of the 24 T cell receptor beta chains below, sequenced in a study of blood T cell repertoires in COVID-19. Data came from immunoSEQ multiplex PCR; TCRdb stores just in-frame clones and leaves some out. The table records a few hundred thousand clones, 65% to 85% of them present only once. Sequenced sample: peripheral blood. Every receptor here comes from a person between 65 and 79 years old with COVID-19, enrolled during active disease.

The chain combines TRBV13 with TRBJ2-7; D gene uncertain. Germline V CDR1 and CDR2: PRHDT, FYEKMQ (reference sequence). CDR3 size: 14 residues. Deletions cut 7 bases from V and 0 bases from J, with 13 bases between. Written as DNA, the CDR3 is TGTGCCAGCACCGCCTCCGACAACTCCTACGAGCAGTACTTC. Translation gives CASTASDNSYEQYF.

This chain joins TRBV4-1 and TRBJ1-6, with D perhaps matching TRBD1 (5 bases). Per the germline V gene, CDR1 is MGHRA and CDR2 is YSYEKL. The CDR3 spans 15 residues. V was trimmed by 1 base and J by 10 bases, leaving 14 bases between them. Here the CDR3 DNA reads TGCGCCAGCAGCCAAGCGGACATGAGAACCTCACCCCTCCACTTT. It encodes CASSQADMRTSPLHF.

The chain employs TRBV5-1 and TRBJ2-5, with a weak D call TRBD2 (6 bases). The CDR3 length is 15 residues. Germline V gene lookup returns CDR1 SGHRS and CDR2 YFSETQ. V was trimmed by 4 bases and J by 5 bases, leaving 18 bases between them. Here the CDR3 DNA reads TGCGCCAGCAGCCGGGGACTCCGCGCGTGGGAGACCCAGTACTTC. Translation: CASSRGLRAWETQYF.

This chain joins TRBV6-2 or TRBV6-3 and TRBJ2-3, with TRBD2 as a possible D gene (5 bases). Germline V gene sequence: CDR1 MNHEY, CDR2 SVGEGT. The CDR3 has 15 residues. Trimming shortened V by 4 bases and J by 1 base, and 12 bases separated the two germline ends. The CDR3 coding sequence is TGTGCCAGCAGTTTGGCGGGTTGGGGCACAGATACGCAGTATTTT. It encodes CASSLAGWGTDTQYF.

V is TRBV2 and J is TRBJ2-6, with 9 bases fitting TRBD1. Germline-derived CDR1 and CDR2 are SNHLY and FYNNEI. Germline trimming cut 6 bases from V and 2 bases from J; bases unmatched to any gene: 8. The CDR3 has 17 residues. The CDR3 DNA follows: TGTGCCAGCAGACCCAATACAGGGGGCGCTGGGGCCAACGTCCTGACTTTC. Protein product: CASRPNTGGAGANVLTF. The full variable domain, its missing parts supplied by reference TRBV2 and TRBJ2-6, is EPEVTQTPSHQVTQMGQEVILRCVPISNHLYFYWYRQILGQKVEFLVSFYNNEISEKSEIFDDQFSVERPDGSNFTLKIRSTKLEDSAMYFCASRPNTGGAGANVLTFGAGSRLTVL.

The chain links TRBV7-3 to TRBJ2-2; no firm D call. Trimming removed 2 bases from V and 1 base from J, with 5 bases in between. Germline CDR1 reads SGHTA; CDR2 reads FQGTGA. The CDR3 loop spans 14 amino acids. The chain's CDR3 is CASSLFKNTGELFF. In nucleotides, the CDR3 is TGTGCCAGCAGCTTATTCAAGAACACCGGGGAGCTGTTTTTT. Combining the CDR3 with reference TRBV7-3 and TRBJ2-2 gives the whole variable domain GAGVSQTPSNKVTEKGKYVELRCDPISGHTALYWYRQSLGQGPEFLIYFQGTGAADDSGLPNDRFFAVRPEGSVSTLKIQRTERGDSAVYLCASSLFKNTGELFFGEGSRLTVL.

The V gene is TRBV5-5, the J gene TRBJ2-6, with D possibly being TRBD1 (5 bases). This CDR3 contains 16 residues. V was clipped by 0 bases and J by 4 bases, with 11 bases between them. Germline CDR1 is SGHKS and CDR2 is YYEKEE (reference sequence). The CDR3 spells CASSLARARGANVLTF. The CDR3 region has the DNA TGTGCCAGCAGCTTGGCCAGGGCTCGAGGGGCCAACGTCCTGACTTTC. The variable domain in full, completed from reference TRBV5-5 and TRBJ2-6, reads DAGVTQSPTHLIKTRGQQVTLRCSPISGHKSVSWYQQVLGQGPQFIFQYYEKEERGRGNFPDRFSARQFPNYSSELNVNALLLGDSALYLCASSLARARGANVLTFGAGSRLTVL.

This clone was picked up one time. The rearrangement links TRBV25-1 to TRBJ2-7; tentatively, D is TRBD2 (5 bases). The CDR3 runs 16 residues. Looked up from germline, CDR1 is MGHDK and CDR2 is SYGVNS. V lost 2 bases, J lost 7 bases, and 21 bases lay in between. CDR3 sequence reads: CASSEILRGGYSEQYF. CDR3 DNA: TGTGCCAGCAGTGAAATCTTACGGGGTGGGTATTCGGAGCAGTACTTC.

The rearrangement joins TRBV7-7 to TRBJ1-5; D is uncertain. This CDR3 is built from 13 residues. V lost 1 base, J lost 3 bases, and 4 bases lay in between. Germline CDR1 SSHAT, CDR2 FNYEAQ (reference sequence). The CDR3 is CASSLGVNQPQHF. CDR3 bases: TGTGCCAGCAGCTTAGGAGTCAATCAGCCCCAGCATTTT.

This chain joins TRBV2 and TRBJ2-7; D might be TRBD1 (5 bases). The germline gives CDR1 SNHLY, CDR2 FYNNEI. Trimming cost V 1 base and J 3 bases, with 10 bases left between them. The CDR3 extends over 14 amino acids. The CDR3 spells CASSEVQGNYEQYF. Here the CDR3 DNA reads TGTGCCAGCAGTGAAGTGCAGGGAAACTACGAGCAGTACTTC.

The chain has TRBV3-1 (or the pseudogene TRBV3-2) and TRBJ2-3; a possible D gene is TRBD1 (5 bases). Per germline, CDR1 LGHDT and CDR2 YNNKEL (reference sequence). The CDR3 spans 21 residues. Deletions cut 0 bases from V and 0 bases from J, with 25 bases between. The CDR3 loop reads CASSQDWAGKSFHLSTDTQYF. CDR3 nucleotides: TGTGCCAGCAGCCAAGACTGGGCAGGGAAGTCCTTCCATCTTAGCACAGATACGCAGTATTTT.

The CDR3 DNA is TGTGCCACCAGCAGAGTGAAACAGATTAATGAAAAACTGTTTTTT. This encodes CATSRVKQINEKLFF. The chain combines TRBV15 with TRBJ1-4; D unclear. The CDR3 totals 15 residues. Trimming pared 1 base from V and 4 bases from J, leaving 10 bases between. CDR1 LNHNV and CDR2 YYDKDF come from the germline V gene (reference sequence). The entire variable domain, with the rest obtained from reference TRBV15 and TRBJ1-4, is as follows: DAMVIQNPRYQVTQFGKPVTLSCSQTLNHNVMYWYQQKSSQAPKLLFHYYDKDFNNEADTPDNFQSRRPNTSFCFLDIRSPGLGDTAMYLCATSRVKQINEKLFFGSGTQLSVL.

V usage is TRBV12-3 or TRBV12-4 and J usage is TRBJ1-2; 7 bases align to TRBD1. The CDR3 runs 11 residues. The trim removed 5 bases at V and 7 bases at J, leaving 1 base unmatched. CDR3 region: CASSPGGGYTF. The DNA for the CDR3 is TGTGCCAGCAGTCCAGGGGGTGGCTACACCTTC.

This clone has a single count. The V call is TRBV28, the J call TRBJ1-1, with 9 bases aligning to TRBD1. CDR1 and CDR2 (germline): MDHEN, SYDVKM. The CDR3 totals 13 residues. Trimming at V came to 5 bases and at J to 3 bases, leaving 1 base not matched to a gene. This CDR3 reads CASSRDRDTEAFF. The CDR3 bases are TGTGCCAGCAGTCGGGACAGGGACACTGAAGCTTTCTTT.

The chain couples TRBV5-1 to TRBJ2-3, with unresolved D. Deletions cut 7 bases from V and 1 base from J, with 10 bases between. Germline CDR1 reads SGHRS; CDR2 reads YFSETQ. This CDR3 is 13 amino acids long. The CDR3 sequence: CASSYTRTDTQYF. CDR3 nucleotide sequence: TGCGCCAGCTCTTACACACGCACAGATACGCAGTATTTT.

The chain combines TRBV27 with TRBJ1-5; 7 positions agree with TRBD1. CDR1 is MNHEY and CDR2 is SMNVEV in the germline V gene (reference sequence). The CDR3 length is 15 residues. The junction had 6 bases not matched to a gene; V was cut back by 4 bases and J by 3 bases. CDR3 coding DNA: TGTGCCAGCAGTTACACAGGGGTACACAATCAGCCCCAGCATTTT. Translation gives CASSYTGVHNQPQHF.

The CDR3 reads CASSLSRGTGELFF. DNA for the CDR3: TGTGCCAGCAGCTTGTCCAGGGGCACCGGGGAGCTGTTTTTT. The chain recombines TRBV7-2 with TRBJ2-2; D might be TRBD1 (6 bases). V was clipped by 3 bases and J by 4 bases, with 9 bases between them. Germline CDR1 SGHTA, CDR2 FQGNSA. This CDR3 is built from 14 residues.

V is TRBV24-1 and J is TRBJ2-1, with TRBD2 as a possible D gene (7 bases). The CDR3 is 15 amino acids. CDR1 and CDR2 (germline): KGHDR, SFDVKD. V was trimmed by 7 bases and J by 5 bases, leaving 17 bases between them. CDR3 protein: CATRDRGAPHNEQFF. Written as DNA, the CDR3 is TGTGCCACCAGAGATCGGGGGGCCCCACACAATGAGCAGTTCTTC.

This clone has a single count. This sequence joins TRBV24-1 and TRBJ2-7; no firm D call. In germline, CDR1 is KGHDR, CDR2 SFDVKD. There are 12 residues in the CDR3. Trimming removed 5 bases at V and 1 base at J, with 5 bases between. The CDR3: CATSGASYEQYF. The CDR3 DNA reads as TGTGCCACCAGTGGGGCATCCTACGAGCAGTACTTC.

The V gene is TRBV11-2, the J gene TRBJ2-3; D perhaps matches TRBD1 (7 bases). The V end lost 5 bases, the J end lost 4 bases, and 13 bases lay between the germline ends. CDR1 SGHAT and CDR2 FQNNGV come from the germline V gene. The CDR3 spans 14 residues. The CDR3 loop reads CASSQGGGPDTQYF. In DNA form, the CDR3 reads TGTGCCAGCAGCCAGGGGGGCGGCCCAGATACGCAGTATTTT. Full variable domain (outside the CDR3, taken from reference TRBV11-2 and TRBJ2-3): EAGVAQSPRYKIIEKRQSVAFWCNPISGHATLYWYQQILGQGPKLLIQFQNNGVVDDSQLPKDRFSAERLKGVDSTLKIQPAKLEDSAVYLCASSQGGGPDTQYFGPGTRLTVL.

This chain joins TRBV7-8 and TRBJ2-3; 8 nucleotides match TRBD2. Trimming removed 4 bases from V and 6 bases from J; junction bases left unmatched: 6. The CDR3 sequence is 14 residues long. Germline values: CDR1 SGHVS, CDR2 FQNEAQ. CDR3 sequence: CASSSRLAQDTQYF. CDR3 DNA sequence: TGTGCCAGCAGCTCCCGACTAGCGCAGGATACGCAGTATTTT.

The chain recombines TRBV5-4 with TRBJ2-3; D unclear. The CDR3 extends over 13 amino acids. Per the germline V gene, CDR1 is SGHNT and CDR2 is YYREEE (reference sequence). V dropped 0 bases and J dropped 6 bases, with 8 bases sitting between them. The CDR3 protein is CASSLVPSDTQYF. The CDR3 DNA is TGTGCCAGCAGCTTGGTCCCGTCGGATACGCAGTATTTT. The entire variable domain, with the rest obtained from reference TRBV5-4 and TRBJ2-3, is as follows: ETGVTQSPTHLIKTRGQQVTLRCSSQSGHNTVSWYQQALGQGPQFIFQYYREEENGRGNFPPRFSGLQFPNYSSELNVNALELDDSALYLCASSLVPSDTQYFGPGTRLTVL.

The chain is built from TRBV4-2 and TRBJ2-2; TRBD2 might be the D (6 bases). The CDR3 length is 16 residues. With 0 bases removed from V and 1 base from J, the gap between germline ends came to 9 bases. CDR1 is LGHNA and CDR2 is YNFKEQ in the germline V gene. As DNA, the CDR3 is TGTGCCAGCAGCCAAGAGAGTAGCGGGAACACCGGGGAGCTGTTTTTT. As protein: CASSQESSGNTGELFF.

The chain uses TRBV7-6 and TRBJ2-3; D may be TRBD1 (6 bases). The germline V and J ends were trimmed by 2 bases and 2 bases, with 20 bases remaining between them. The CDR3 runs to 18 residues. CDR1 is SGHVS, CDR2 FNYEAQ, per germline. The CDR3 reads CASSLLSRRGGNTDTQYF. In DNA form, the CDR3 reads TGTGCCAGCAGCTTACTCTCGAGGCGAGGGGGTAACACAGATACGCAGTATTTT.